The 4 T cell receptor beta chains reported below all come from one sample, sequenced in a study of immune heterogeneity within non-small cell lung tumors. Multiplex PCR (32 V and 13 J primers) was used to amplify the TCR beta CDR3. Using its own MiXCR run on the multiplex PCR reads, TCRdb lists one record per CDR3 protein. The data contain roughly 15,000 distinct CDR3 sequences, approximately 30% of them singletons. Template input was genomic DNA from bulk tumor (approximately 640 ng per sample). Collection of several biopsies per primary tumor, spaced far apart, took place during surgery. Undergoing curative surgery were patients whose non-small cell lung cancer was untreated and newly diagnosed. Material for sequencing was lung tumor tissue. Every receptor here comes from a woman in her forties or fifties with non-small cell lung cancer.

This clonotype was found many times. The chain carries TRBV19 and TRBJ1-5; D gene unclear. This CDR3 is built from 13 residues. Per germline, CDR1 LNHDA and CDR2 SQIVND (reference sequence). V was cut by 7 bases and J by 2 bases, with 9 bases left in between. CDR3 residues: CASKLRGNQPQHF. The CDR3 bases are TGTGCCAGTAAACTTCGAGGCAATCAGCCCCAGCATTTT. Supplemented by reference TRBV19 and TRBJ1-5, the full variable domain reads DGGITQSPKYLFRKEGQNVTLSCEQNLNHDAMYWYRQDPGQGLRLIYYSQIVNDFQKGDIAEGYSVSREKKESFPLTVTSAQKNPTAFYLCASKLRGNQPQHFGDGTRLSIL.

The chain carries TRBV27 and TRBJ2-1, with TRBD1 as a possible D gene (5 bases). Per the germline V gene, CDR1 is MNHEY and CDR2 is SMNVEV (reference sequence). Deletions cut 6 bases from V and 5 bases from J, with 14 bases between. The CDR3 has 14 residues. CDR3 region: CASRRPTANNEQFF. The DNA of the CDR3 is TGTGCCAGCAGACGACCGACAGCCAACAATGAGCAGTTCTTC.

In this sample, this clonotype turned up many times. The V gene is TRBV28, the J gene TRBJ2-7; the D is unclear. CDR1 is MDHEN and CDR2 is SYDVKM in the germline V gene. The CDR3 covers 11 residues. V was clipped by 8 bases and J by 3 bases, with 8 bases between them. CDR3 nucleotides: TGTGCCAGCGGCTCTTTCTACGAGCAGTACTTC. Protein: CASGSFYEQYF.

This clonotype rates as medium-sized. CDR3 DNA: TGTGCCAGCAAACAGGGAAGGGGGCCTGACGAGCAGTACTTC. Translation gives CASKQGRGPDEQYF. J is TRBJ2-7 and V is TRBV27; 7 bases map to TRBD1. Germline CDR1 and CDR2: MNHEY and SMNVEV (reference sequence). There are 14 residues in the CDR3. V lost 7 bases and J lost 5; bases outside the gene matches: 11.